These T cell receptor beta chains were read from a single sample in a study of CD8 T cells in Susac syndrome. MiXCR, applied by TCRdb to the immunoSEQ multiplex PCR reads, yields one record per CDR3 protein. Of roughly 190,000 distinct CDR3 sequences listed, roughly 94% are singletons. The sample taken for sequencing was CD4+ T cells from PBMCs. The receptors shown here come from a human donor in good health. Each CDR3 is given with its conserved first and last residue. A D gene is named only where the DNA matches it firmly. Size is stated for part of the rows, as once, few or many counts, or as a class when the clone is expanded.

D gene | J gene | V gene | clone size | CDR3 DNA | CDR3 protein
. | TRBJ1-1 | TRBV12-3/TRBV12-4 | . | TGTGCCAGCAGTTCCGTTCGTCAGGGGAACACTGAAGCTTTCTTT | CASSSVRQGNTEAFF
TRBD2 | TRBJ2-1 | TRBV7-2 | . | TGTGCCAGCAGCTTAGAACGACTAGCGTCGATGAATGAGCAGTTCTTC | CASSLERLASMNEQFF
. | TRBJ2-3 | TRBV30 | . | TGTGCCTGGGGCCCCGCCCCCCGCACAGATACGCAGTATTTT | CAWGPAPRTDTQYF
. | TRBJ2-4 | TRBV14 | . | TGTGCCAGCAGCCAAGATTTACAGCGCCATCAGTACTTC | CASSQDLQRHQYF
. | TRBJ2-3 | TRBV12-3/TRBV12-4 | . | TGTGCCAGCAGACCATCGGCGGGTCGCACAGATACGCAGTATTTT | CASRPSAGRTDTQYF
. | TRBJ2-5 | TRBV30 | . | TGTGCCTGGGCGCGGGGGCGGGCGACCCAGTACTTC | CAWARGRATQYF
. | TRBJ2-1 | TRBV12-3/TRBV12-4 | . | TGTGCCAGCAGTTTGTCGCCTAGCCTTCGCTCCTACAATGAGCAGTTCTTC | CASSLSPSLRSYNEQFF
. | TRBJ2-1 | TRBV30 | . | TGTGCCTGGAGTGTCCTAGCGCCCTACAATGAGCAGTTCTTC | CAWSVLAPYNEQFF
TRBD2 | TRBJ2-7 | TRBV20-1 | . | TGCAGTGCTAGAGGTAGCGGGAGGACCTACTACGAGCAGTACTTC | CSARGSGRTYYEQYF
. | TRBJ2-7 | TRBV29-1 | . | TGCAGCGTTGCTCGCGGGATTAGATCCTACGAGCAGTACTTC | CSVARGIRSYEQYF
. | TRBJ2-1 | TRBV2 | . | TGTGCCAGCAGTGAAGAGGGCCTCGATGAGCAGTTCTTC | CASSEEGLDEQFF
. | TRBJ2-7 | TRBV29-1 | . | TGCAGCGTTGAAGGGGCGATCGGAGGGCCGTCCTACGAGCAGTACTTC | CSVEGAIGGPSYEQYF
. | TRBJ1-2 | TRBV29-1 | . | TGCAGCGTTGAGGGTTGGGGGGGCGGCTACACCTTC | CSVEGWGGGYTF
. | TRBJ2-2 | TRBV5-1 | . | TGCGCCAGCAGAGGGAGTTTTGGTCCCGGGGAGCTGTTTTTT | CASRGSFGPGELFF
. | TRBJ1-2 | TRBV20-1 | . | TGCAGTGCAAAAGAAGGAGGGGCGTTCTATGGCTACACCTTC | CSAKEGGAFYGYTF
TRBD1 | TRBJ2-5 | TRBV4-2 | . | TGTGCCAGCAGCCAAGCCGGGACAGGGTACCAAGAGACCCAGTACTTC | CASSQAGTGYQETQYF
. | TRBJ1-2 | TRBV29-1 | . | TGCAGCGTTGAAGATCAGCCCTACTATGGCTACACCTTC | CSVEDQPYYGYTF
. | TRBJ2-7 | TRBV14 | . | TGTGCCAGCAGCCAAAACTTGCAGCGTAGCTACGAGCAGTACTTC | CASSQNLQRSYEQYF
. | TRBJ2-3 | TRBV20-1 | . | TGCAGTGCTACCAGGACTTACATGAATACGCAGTATTTT | CSATRTYMNTQYF
TRBD2 | TRBJ2-7 | TRBV7-2 | . | TGTGCCAGCAGCTTAGGGCTAGCGGTAGCCTACGAGCAGTACTTC | CASSLGLAVAYEQYF
. | TRBJ2-2 | TRBV7-9 | . | TGTGCCAGCAGCTTCGGGTTAGATAACACCGGGGAGCTGTTTTTT | CASSFGLDNTGELFF
. | TRBJ1-2 | TRBV30 | . | TGTGCCGTACAGCAGACTTATGGCTACACCTTC | CAVQQTYGYTF
. | TRBJ2-2 | TRBV9 | . | TGTGCCAGCAGCGCATCCACCGGGGAGCTGTTTTTT | CASSASTGELFF
TRBD2 | TRBJ2-2 | TRBV5-1 | . | TGCGCCAGCAGCGCGAGTCCCGGGACTAGCGACACCGGGGAGCTGTTTTTT | CASSASPGTSDTGELFF
. | TRBJ2-1 | TRBV29-1 | . | TGCAGCGTCGGGCGACAAGACAATGAGCAGTTCTTC | CSVGRQDNEQFF
. | TRBJ2-5 | TRBV18 | . | TGTGCCAGCTCACCTTTAAACCGGGGGAACCAAGAGACCCAGTACTTC | CASSPLNRGNQETQYF
TRBD1 | TRBJ2-6 | TRBV30 | . | TGTGCCTGGAGTCGGGGGCAGGGGGCAGGAGGGGCCAACGTCCTGACTTTC | CAWSRGQGAGGANVLTF
. | TRBJ2-1 | TRBV7-2 | once | TGTGCCAGCAGCTTCAGGCCGGCTACCGCCTACAATGAGCAGTTCTTC | CASSFRPATAYNEQFF
. | TRBJ1-2 | TRBV3-1 | . | TGTGCCAGCAGCCAAGGGGGAGGTGCTGGCTACACCTTC | CASSQGGGAGYTF
. | TRBJ1-1 | TRBV11-2 | . | TGTGCCAGCAGCTTAGACACCGCCCGGGGGGCTTTCTTT | CASSLDTARGAFF
. | TRBJ1-3 | TRBV7-2 | . | TGTGCCAGCAGCGCGTTCCGGGGCTTAGGAGGAAACACCATATATTTT | CASSAFRGLGGNTIYF
. | TRBJ2-5 | TRBV7-2 | . | TGTGCCAGCAGCTTTTGGGGAGCGTACCAAGAGACCCAGTACTTC | CASSFWGAYQETQYF